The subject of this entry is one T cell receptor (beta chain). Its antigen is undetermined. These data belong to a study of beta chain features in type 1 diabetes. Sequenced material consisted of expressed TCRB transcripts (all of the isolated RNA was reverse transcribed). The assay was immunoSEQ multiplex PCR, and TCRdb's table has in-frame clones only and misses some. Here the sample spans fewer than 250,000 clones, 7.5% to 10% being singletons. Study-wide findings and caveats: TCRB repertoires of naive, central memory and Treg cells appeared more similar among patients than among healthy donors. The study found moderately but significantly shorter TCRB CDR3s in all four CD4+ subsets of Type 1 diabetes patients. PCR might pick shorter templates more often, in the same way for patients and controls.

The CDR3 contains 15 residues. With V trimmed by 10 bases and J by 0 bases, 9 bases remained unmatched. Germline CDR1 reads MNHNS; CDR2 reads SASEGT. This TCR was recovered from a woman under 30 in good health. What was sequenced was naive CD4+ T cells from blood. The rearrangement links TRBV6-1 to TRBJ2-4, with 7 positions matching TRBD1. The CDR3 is CATRTGPLAKNIQYF. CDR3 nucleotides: TGTGCCACCCGGACAGGTCCCCTAGCCAAAAACATTCAGTACTTC.